This T cell receptor beta chain came from a study of cytomegalovirus exposure and HLA in healthy donors. Study information: HLA-typed donors contributed some 83 million unique TCRs, which were held in an early data release. Overall study results and limits: The authors later found most CMV-associated TCR beta chains appeared HLA-restricted. Presence/absence analyses took donor sequencing depth as roughly uniform. With high specificity and sensitivity, the classifier reportedly diagnosed cytomegalovirus status.

Germline loops: CDR1 SGHRS, CDR2 YFSETQ. The V segment lost 4 bases and the J segment 7 bases; nucleotides outside the gene matches: 1. The CDR3 has 12 residues. Regarding this clone: Its specificity is unknown.

PCR primers comprised 60 Vbeta and 13 Jbeta primers. Clones were read by immunoSEQ multiplex PCR, and TCRdb kept only the in-frame ones, dropping some. The repertoire holds 200,000 to 250,000 clones, around 80% seen once, with 0.71% in the top ten. The sequencing input was PBMCs. This sequence originates from a boy between 2 and 10 years old in good health and CMV-seronegative. The rearrangement links TRBV5-1 to TRBJ2-1; TRBD2 agrees at 8 bases. The CDR3 nucleotides read TGCGCCAGCAGCCCGGGGGGGAATGAGCAGTTCTTC. This translates into CASSPGGNEQFF.